This is a list of T cell receptor beta chains from one sample in a study of STAT3 mutations in large granular lymphocyte leukemia. The assay was immunoSEQ multiplex PCR, and TCRdb's table has in-frame clones only and misses some. Of approximately 1,500 clones listed, 62% are singletons. Specimen: peripheral blood mononuclear cells. The receptor source for this set is a man in his 60s with T-cell large granular lymphocyte leukemia. Some clones in this sample may be carry-over from other donors' samples. Both conserved end residues are part of each CDR3. Fields, in order: J gene, clone size, D gene, V gene, CDR3 protein, CDR3 DNA. D genes are given only for firm matches. Clone size, where shown, is once, few, many, or a class for clones that have expanded.

J: TRBJ2-7
size: NA
D: NA
V: TRBV30
CDR3: CAWSVGGFAYEQYF
DNA: TGTGCCTGGAGTGTAGGGGGGTTTGCCTACGAGCAGTACTTC

J: TRBJ1-2
size: NA
D: TRBD1
V: TRBV30
CDR3: CAWRTGGNYGYTF
DNA: TGTGCCTGGCGGACAGGGGGAAACTATGGCTACACCTTC

J: TRBJ2-7
size: NA
D: TRBD1
V: TRBV5-4
CDR3: CASSWSADRGREQYF
DNA: TGTGCCAGCAGCTGGAGCGCGGACAGGGGCCGCGAGCAGTACTTC

J: TRBJ1-6
size: NA
D: NA
V: TRBV7-2
CDR3: CASSLAFGSPLHF
DNA: TGTGCCAGCAGCTTAGCGTTTGGATCACCCCTCCACTTT

J: TRBJ1-2
size: few
D: NA
V: TRBV7-9
CDR3: CASSWRDTLGYTF
DNA: TGTGCCAGCAGCTGGCGGGACACCCTTGGCTACACCTTC

J: TRBJ1-6
size: NA
D: NA
V: TRBV27
CDR3: CASSYGGIDNSPLHF
DNA: TGTGCCAGCTCGTACGGAGGAATTGATAATTCACCCCTCCACTTT

J: TRBJ2-3
size: NA
D: NA
V: TRBV5-1
CDR3: CASSLVPGSPTDTQYF
DNA: TGCGCCAGCAGCTTGGTGCCGGGAAGCCCCACAGATACGCAGTATTTT

J: TRBJ1-1
size: NA
D: NA
V: TRBV29-1
CDR3: CSVGWAEAFF
DNA: TGCAGCGTTGGCTGGGCTGAAGCTTTCTTT

J: TRBJ2-1
size: NA
D: NA
V: TRBV6-6
CDR3: CASSPGPEGDEQFF
DNA: TGTGCCAGCAGTCCGGGACCAGAGGGGGATGAGCAGTTCTTC

J: TRBJ1-2
size: few
D: NA
V: TRBV28
CDR3: CASSLTNNYGYTF
DNA: TGTGCCAGCAGCCTTACAAATAACTATGGCTACACCTTC

J: TRBJ1-1
size: NA
D: NA
V: TRBV6-6
CDR3: CASSGDAGIEAFF
DNA: TGTGCCAGCAGTGGAGATGCGGGGATTGAAGCTTTCTTT

J: TRBJ1-5
size: NA
D: NA
V: TRBV30
CDR3: CAWSAMAGQPQHF
DNA: TGTGCCTGGAGCGCGATGGCCGGGCAGCCCCAGCATTTT

J: TRBJ1-2
size: few
D: TRBD1
V: TRBV6-5
CDR3: CASSYLRGPGYGYTF
DNA: TGTGCCAGCAGTTACTTGAGGGGGCCTGGCTATGGCTACACCTTC

J: TRBJ2-7
size: NA
D: TRBD1
V: TRBV5-4
CDR3: CASSSRTGIYEQYF
DNA: TGTGCCAGCAGCTCCCGGACAGGGATCTACGAGCAGTACTTC

J: TRBJ2-1
size: NA
D: NA
V: TRBV7-3
CDR3: CASSLAVGAGYNEQFF
DNA: TGTGCCAGCAGCCTGGCGGTGGGCGCGGGATACAATGAGCAGTTCTTC

J: TRBJ1-5
size: NA
D: NA
V: TRBV30
CDR3: CAWRVNSNQPQHF
DNA: TGTGCCTGGAGGGTAAATAGCAATCAGCCCCAGCATTTT

J: TRBJ2-7
size: few
D: TRBD1
V: TRBV7-2
CDR3: CASSLGQPLNEQYF
DNA: TGTGCCAGCAGCTTGGGACAGCCCTTGAACGAGCAGTACTTC

J: TRBJ2-7
size: NA
D: NA
V: TRBV18
CDR3: CASSPSGVRGEQYF
DNA: TGTGCCAGCTCACCCTCCGGGGTCAGAGGCGAGCAGTACTTC

J: TRBJ1-2
size: once
D: NA
V: TRBV5-4
CDR3: CASSLEAGSYGYTF
DNA: TGTGCCAGCAGCTTGGAGGCGGGCTCCTATGGCTACACCTTC

J: TRBJ1-1
size: NA
D: NA
V: TRBV29-1
CDR3: CSVKPSSAEAFF
DNA: TGCAGCGTTAAGCCAAGCAGTGCTGAAGCTTTCTTT

J: TRBJ1-6
size: once
D: NA
V: TRBV5-4
CDR3: CASSLVGSSPLHF
DNA: TGTGCCAGCAGCTTGGTGGGGAGTTCACCCCTCCACTTT

J: TRBJ1-3
size: large
D: NA
V: TRBV7-9
CDR3: CASSFFLPTGNTIYF
DNA: TGTGCCAGCAGCTTTTTCTTGCCTACAGGCAACACCATATATTTT

J: TRBJ1-2
size: few
D: NA
V: TRBV5-4
CDR3: CASSHGGVANYGYTF
DNA: TGTGCCAGCTCCCACGGAGGGGTAGCGAACTATGGCTACACCTTC

J: TRBJ2-1
size: NA
D: NA
V: TRBV5-1
CDR3: CASSFGGNNEQFF
DNA: TGCGCCAGCAGCTTTGGAGGGAACAATGAGCAGTTCTTC

J: TRBJ1-2
size: few
D: TRBD1
V: TRBV5-1
CDR3: CASSHGDRGNYGYTF
DNA: TGCGCCAGCAGCCACGGGGACAGGGGAAACTATGGCTACACCTTC

J: TRBJ2-5
size: NA
D: TRBD1
V: TRBV5-4
CDR3: CASSKTGGSETQYF
DNA: TGTGCCAGCAGCAAAACAGGGGGTAGTGAGACCCAGTACTTC

J: TRBJ1-5
size: NA
D: NA
V: TRBV18
CDR3: CASSSPGGGNQPQHF
DNA: TGTGCCAGCTCCTCCCCGGGAGGCGGCAATCAGCCCCAGCATTTT

J: TRBJ2-3
size: once
D: TRBD1
V: TRBV7-2
CDR3: CASSLFGTGQGITDTQYF
DNA: TGTGCCAGCAGCTTATTTGGTACGGGACAGGGGATCACAGATACGCAGTATTTT

J: TRBJ1-6
size: NA
D: NA
V: TRBV6-6
CDR3: CASSFPPSRGSPLHF
DNA: TGTGCCAGCTCGTTCCCACCCTCAAGGGGTTCACCCCTCCACTTT

J: TRBJ2-1
size: NA
D: NA
V: TRBV29-1
CDR3: CSVVADNEQFF
DNA: TGCAGCGTTGTAGCGGACAATGAGCAGTTCTTC

J: TRBJ2-5
size: NA
D: NA
V: TRBV9
CDR3: CASSPGGTQYF
DNA: TGTGCCAGCAGCCCCGGGGGGACCCAGTACTTC

J: TRBJ1-2
size: NA
D: NA
V: TRBV7-9
CDR3: CASSLGFINYGYTF
DNA: TGTGCCAGCAGCTTAGGGTTTATAAACTATGGCTACACCTTC

J: TRBJ1-4
size: few
D: NA
V: TRBV6-5
CDR3: CASSYSGVATNEKLFF
DNA: TGTGCCAGCAGTTACTCCGGAGTTGCAACTAATGAAAAACTGTTTTTT

J: TRBJ2-1
size: large
D: NA
V: TRBV2
CDR3: CASSYDNEQFF
DNA: TGTGCCAGCAGTTACGACAATGAGCAGTTCTTC

J: TRBJ1-5
size: NA
D: NA
V: TRBV28
CDR3: CASSPPTVQPQHF
DNA: TGTGCCAGCAGTCCCCCGACTGTTCAGCCCCAGCATTTT

J: TRBJ2-7
size: NA
D: NA
V: TRBV4-3
CDR3: CASSQYSGTYEQYF
DNA: TGCGCCAGCAGCCAGTATTCGGGGACCTACGAGCAGTACTTC

J: TRBJ1-2
size: NA
D: NA
V: TRBV4-2
CDR3: CASSQETLDYGYTF
DNA: TGTGCCAGCAGCCAAGAAACGTTAGACTATGGCTACACCTTC

J: TRBJ1-2
size: NA
D: NA
V: TRBV4-1
CDR3: CASSQGRNYGYTF
DNA: TGCGCCAGCAGCCAGGGTCGGAACTATGGCTACACCTTC

J: TRBJ1-2
size: NA
D: NA
V: TRBV30
CDR3: CAWSVKGWGYTF
DNA: TGTGCCTGGAGTGTAAAGGGGTGGGGCTACACCTTC

J: TRBJ2-1
size: NA
D: NA
V: TRBV18
CDR3: CASSPLPRGALDEQFF
DNA: TGTGCCAGCTCACCCCTTCCCCGGGGGGCTTTGGATGAGCAGTTCTTC

J: TRBJ1-5
size: few
D: TRBD1
V: TRBV13
CDR3: CASSLGQGLGQPQHF
DNA: TGTGCCAGCAGCTTAGGACAGGGGCTGGGGCAGCCCCAGCATTTT

J: TRBJ1-5
size: few
D: NA
V: TRBV7-2
CDR3: CASSLMTANSNQPQHF
DNA: TGTGCCAGCAGCTTGATGACGGCGAATAGCAATCAGCCCCAGCATTTT

J: TRBJ2-7
size: few
D: TRBD1
V: TRBV10-3
CDR3: CAIRGTGTFEQYF
DNA: TGTGCCATCCGCGGGACAGGGACTTTCGAGCAGTACTTC

J: TRBJ1-2
size: NA
D: NA
V: TRBV4-3
CDR3: CASSQGFVAFNYGYTF
DNA: TGCGCCAGCAGCCAAGGGTTTGTTGCCTTTAACTATGGCTACACCTTC

J: TRBJ2-5
size: few
D: TRBD1
V: TRBV25-1
CDR3: CASSGQGARGETQYF
DNA: TGTGCCAGCAGTGGGCAGGGGGCACGGGGAGAGACCCAGTACTTC

J: TRBJ1-6
size: NA
D: TRBD1
V: TRBV5-4
CDR3: CASRSGTGNSPLHF
DNA: TGTGCCAGCAGATCCGGGACAGGAAATTCACCCCTCCACTTT

J: TRBJ1-1
size: NA
D: NA
V: TRBV5-1
CDR3: CASSLWGDHTEAFF
DNA: TGCGCCAGCAGCTTGTGGGGGGATCACACTGAAGCTTTCTTT

J: TRBJ2-2
size: hyperexpanded
D: NA
V: TRBV4-3
CDR3: CASSLGTGELFF
DNA: TGCGCCAGCAGTTTAGGGACCGGGGAGCTGTTTTTT

J: TRBJ1-6
size: NA
D: NA
V: TRBV9
CDR3: CATALDPNNSPLHF
DNA: TGTGCCACCGCATTGGATCCGAATAATTCACCCCTCCACTTT

J: TRBJ1-1
size: once
D: NA
V: TRBV30
CDR3: CAWVGPGTEAFF
DNA: TGTGCCTGGGTGGGGCCTGGCACTGAAGCTTTCTTT

J: TRBJ2-5
size: NA
D: NA
V: TRBV30
CDR3: CAWSGETQYF
DNA: TGTGCCTGGAGTGGAGAGACCCAGTACTTC

J: TRBJ2-5
size: NA
D: NA
V: TRBV5-4
CDR3: CASSPGGGGETQYF
DNA: TGTGCCAGCAGCCCTGGTGGGGGCGGCGAGACCCAGTACTTC

J: TRBJ2-7
size: NA
D: TRBD2
V: TRBV5-1
CDR3: CASSSGLADSYEQYF
DNA: TGCGCCAGCAGCTCAGGACTAGCGGACTCCTACGAGCAGTACTTC

J: TRBJ1-2
size: NA
D: TRBD1
V: TRBV5-6
CDR3: CASSLFTGVYYGYTF
DNA: TGTGCCAGCAGCTTGTTCACAGGGGTATACTATGGCTACACCTTC

J: TRBJ2-5
size: few
D: TRBD2
V: TRBV5-1
CDR3: CASSPGLYQETQYF
DNA: TGCGCCAGCAGCCCGGGACTATACCAAGAGACCCAGTACTTC